The 3 T cell receptor beta chains listed next were all sequenced from one sample in a study of somatic mutations in cytotoxic T cells in rheumatoid arthritis. Generated by immunoSEQ multiplex PCR, the TCRdb table keeps only in-frame clones and is missing some. Among roughly 9,300 clones listed, just over 90% were seen once. The material sequenced was CD8+ T cells sorted from blood. Receptors were obtained from a woman aged 18 to 35 with rheumatoid arthritis.

This chain links TRBV7-6 with TRBJ1-1, with TRBD1 matching over 8 bases. V trimming: 5 bases; J trimming: 3 bases; junction bases outside the gene matches: 8. Germline V gene sequence: CDR1 SGHVS, CDR2 FNYEAQ. This CDR3 comprises 15 residues. The CDR3 sequence: CASSLGQGGDTEAFF. The CDR3 coding sequence is TGTGCCAGCAGCCTCGGACAGGGCGGGGACACTGAAGCTTTCTTT. The whole variable domain, remainder taken from reference TRBV7-6 and TRBJ1-1, is GAGVSQSPRYKVTKRGQDVALRCDPISGHVSLYWYRQALGQGPEFLTYFNYEAQQDKSGLPNDRFSAERPEGSISTLTIQRTEQRDSAMYRCASSLGQGGDTEAFFGQGTRLTVV.

The gene calls are TRBV6-5 and TRBJ2-7; a possible D gene is TRBD1 (5 bases). Germline V gene sequence: CDR1 MNHEY, CDR2 SVGAGI. Trimming took off 7 bases at V and 5 bases at J, with 12 bases between the two ends. The CDR3 consists of 12 residues. The CDR3 sequence is CASTTTAHEQYF. The CDR3 DNA reads TGTGCCAGCACGACGACAGCACACGAGCAGTACTTC.

The chain employs TRBV5-1 and TRBJ2-1; a possible D gene is TRBD2 (5 bases). With 3 bases removed from V and 8 bases from J, the gap between germline ends came to 21 bases. The germline V gene encodes CDR1 SGHRS and CDR2 YFSETQ. The CDR3 has 16 amino acids. Here the CDR3 DNA reads TGCGCCAGCAGCTCCCCAAATCAATGGGAGAGCCATGAGCAGTTCTTC. Amino acid sequence: CASSSPNQWESHEQFF.